A single sample is the source of the 21 T cell receptor beta chains below, sequenced in a study of shared clonotypes between healthy human individuals. Here immunoSEQ multiplex PCR was the method, and the copy in TCRdb shows in-frame clones only, minus some. The sample has some 1,400,000 clones; more than 95% are singletons. Sequences were obtained from naive CD4+ T cells sorted from blood. This sample's subset: CD45RA+ positively selected. The receptors shown here come from a young man in good health.

With regard to this clone: Other nucleotide sequences in the sample specify the same CDR3. The V and J genes are TRBV9 and TRBJ2-7, with TRBD2 identical over 7 bases. Germline V CDR1 and CDR2: SGDLS, YYNGEE. The CDR3 extends over 14 amino acids. V trimming: 4 bases; J trimming: 4 bases; junction bases outside the gene matches: 8. The CDR3 region is CASSRGEKGYEQYF. In nucleotides, the CDR3 is TGTGCCAGCAGCCGGGGGGAGAAAGGGTACGAGCAGTACTTC. Together with reference TRBV9 and TRBJ2-7, the CDR3 gives the full variable domain: DSGVTQTPKHLITATGQRVTLRCSPRSGDLSVYWYQQSLDQGLQFLIQYYNGEERAKGNILERFSAQQFPDLHSELNLSSLELGDSALYFCASSRGEKGYEQYFGPGTRLTVT.

The J gene is TRBJ2-7, the V gene TRBV7-3; D unclear. CDR1 is SGHTA, CDR2 FQGTGA, per germline. This CDR3 contains 13 residues. V shed 3 bases and J shed 6 bases, with 12 bases lying between them. In nucleotides, the CDR3 is TGTGCCAGCAGCTTTGGTAGATCGGCCGAGCAGTACTTC. The encoded protein is CASSFGRSAEQYF. Complete variable domain (other parts from reference TRBV7-3 and TRBJ2-7): GAGVSQTPSNKVTEKGKYVELRCDPISGHTALYWYRQSLGQGPEFLIYFQGTGAADDSGLPNDRFFAVRPEGSVSTLKIQRTERGDSAVYLCASSFGRSAEQYFGPGTRLTVT.

The chain uses TRBV9 and TRBJ1-2; 9 bases are a match to TRBD1. The J segment lost 5 bases and the V segment lost 7 bases, leaving 3 bases of the junction unmatched. CDR3 length: 12 residues. Germline V lookup: CDR1 SGDLS, CDR2 YYNGEE. The CDR3 sequence is CASGDREYGYTF. The DNA for the CDR3 is TGTGCCAGCGGGGACAGGGAGTATGGCTACACCTTC.

The rearrangement joins TRBV6-1 to TRBJ1-2, with 7 bases identical to TRBD1. This CDR3 region has 13 residues. Germline CDR1 is MNHNS and CDR2 is SASEGT. V lost 8 bases to trimming and J lost 7 bases; unmatched junction nucleotides: 10. CDR3: CASQQGLKGGYTF. The DNA of the CDR3 is TGTGCCAGCCAACAGGGGTTGAAGGGTGGCTACACCTTC.

The V and J genes are TRBV20-1 and TRBJ2-5; TRBD2 is a possible D gene (6 bases). CDR3 length: 11 amino acids. From germline, CDR1 is DFQATT and CDR2 SNEGSKA (reference sequence). V was clipped by 5 bases and J by 10 bases, with 14 bases between them. DNA for the CDR3: TGCAGTGCTGCAGACCGGGGGAGCCAGTACTTC. Translated: CSAADRGSQYF.

This chain connects TRBV7-8 to TRBJ1-1; TRBD1 matches 8 bases. CDR1 SGHVS and CDR2 FQNEAQ come from the germline V gene. The ends lost 5 bases at V and 0 bases at J; junction bases unmatched: 14. The CDR3 is made up of 18 amino acids. CDR3 sequence: CASSRKGQGGSLNTEAFF. The CDR3 DNA follows: TGTGCCAGCAGCCGGAAAGGACAGGGTGGCTCCCTGAACACTGAAGCTTTCTTT.

The V call is TRBV30, the J call TRBJ1-2; D not resolved. CDR3 size: 10 residues. Germline V lookup: CDR1 GTSNPN, CDR2 SVGIG (reference sequence). V was clipped by 5 bases and J by 4 bases, with 5 bases between them. CDR3 in amino acids: CAWFGYGYTF. The DNA for the CDR3 is TGTGCCTGGTTCGGCTATGGCTACACCTTC.

The gene calls are TRBV7-3 and TRBJ2-5; TRBD1 matches at 10 bases. Trimming removed 5 bases from V and 4 bases from J; junction bases left unmatched: 7. CDR3 length equals 15 residues. The germline V gene encodes CDR1 SGHTA and CDR2 FQGTGA. DNA of the CDR3: TGTGCCAGCAGCCGGGACAGGGGCGGGGGAGAGACCCAGTACTTC. As protein: CASSRDRGGGETQYF.

The rearrangement uses TRBV25-1 and TRBJ2-7; no reliable D call. CDR3 size: 12 residues. V was trimmed by 5 bases and J by 4 bases, leaving 9 bases between them. The germline gives CDR1 MGHDK, CDR2 SYGVNS. For the CDR3, the DNA is TGTGCCAGCAGTTTTAGTTATTACGAGCAGTACTTC. It yields the protein CASSFSYYEQYF.

This chain joins TRBV5-4 and TRBJ2-3, with 9 positions matching TRBD1. The CDR3 contains 15 residues. The germline V gene encodes CDR1 SGHNT and CDR2 YYREEE (reference sequence). The V and J ends lost 4 bases and 2 bases, in that order; junction bases with no gene match: 5. The CDR3 protein is CASSVTGGYTDTQYF. In nucleotides, the CDR3 is TGTGCCAGCAGCGTTACAGGGGGCTACACAGATACGCAGTATTTT.

The gene calls are TRBV6-1 and TRBJ2-1; D remains unclear. CDR1 is MNHNS, CDR2 SASEGT, per germline. Trimming pared 3 bases from V and 1 base from J, leaving 13 bases between. The CDR3 spans 16 residues. In nucleotides, the CDR3 is TGTGCCAGCAGTGATTTGGCGCCCTATTCCTACAATGAGCAGTTCTTC. Its translation: CASSDLAPYSYNEQFF.

This clone was seen just once. The chain joins TRBV5-5 to TRBJ1-1; TRBD1 is a possible D gene (5 bases). The CDR3 sequence is 13 residues long. Trimming removed 7 bases from V and 3 bases from J, with 13 bases in between. Germline assignment: CDR1 SGHKS and CDR2 YYEKEE (reference sequence). DNA for the CDR3: TGTGCCAGCGGAAAGACAGATCACACTGAAGCTTTCTTT. Its translation is CASGKTDHTEAFF.

The chain combines TRBV18 with TRBJ2-1; TRBD2 agrees at 9 bases. Trimming removed 3 bases from V and 7 bases from J; junction bases left unmatched: 16. CDR3 length equals 18 residues. Germline assignment: CDR1 KGHSH and CDR2 LQKENI. CDR3 amino acids: CASSPLHHPGGRVNEQFF. The CDR3 nucleotides read TGTGCCAGCTCACCCCTCCACCACCCTGGCGGGAGGGTTAATGAGCAGTTCTTC.

The chain couples TRBV28 to TRBJ2-1; 8 bases fit TRBD2. Germline CDR1 MDHEN, CDR2 SYDVKM. The CDR3 runs to 14 residues. Germline trimming cut 6 bases from V and 2 bases from J; bases unmatched to any gene: 3. CDR3 region: CASSLGRAYNEQFF. Written as DNA, the CDR3 is TGTGCCAGCAGCCTCGGGAGGGCCTACAATGAGCAGTTCTTC.

This chain uses TRBV18 with TRBJ2-7; tentatively, D is TRBD1 or TRBD2 (7 bases each). The CDR3 covers 17 residues. The V gene's germline CDR1 is KGHSH and CDR2 LQKENI. The V gene lost 4 bases and the J gene lost 6 bases, with 25 bases spanning the gap. The DNA for the CDR3 is TGTGCCAGCTCACTTATGTCCCGGGGGGCCAGGGGGGCCGAGCAGTACTTC. Amino acids: CASSLMSRGARGAEQYF.

The chain couples TRBV5-1 to TRBJ1-2; D gene ambiguous. The V and J ends lost 3 bases and 4 bases respectively, with 7 bases between them. In germline, CDR1 is SGHRS, CDR2 YFSETQ. The CDR3 loop spans 12 amino acids. CDR3 region: CASSSEGYGYTF. The CDR3, as DNA: TGCGCCAGCAGCTCGGAAGGCTATGGCTACACCTTC.

The genes are TRBV11-1 and TRBJ2-1, with 9 bases aligning to TRBD1. V shed 5 bases, J shed 6 bases, and the junction held 11 bases outside the gene matches. The CDR3 runs to 16 residues. Germline V gene lookup returns CDR1 SGHAT and CDR2 FQDESV (reference sequence). CDR3: CASSQTDRGISNEQFF. CDR3 DNA sequence: TGTGCCAGCAGCCAAACCGACAGGGGGATAAGCAATGAGCAGTTCTTC. The full variable domain, its missing parts supplied by reference TRBV11-1 and TRBJ2-1, is EAEVAQSPRYKITEKSQAVAFWCDPISGHATLYWYRQILGQGPELLVQFQDESVVDDSQLPKDRFSAERLKGVDSTLKIQPAELGDSAMYLCASSQTDRGISNEQFFGPGTRLTVL.

CDR3 nucleotide sequence: TGTGCCAGCACCCAAGGGAGGGGCGCGAACACCGGGGAGCTGTTTTTT. Encoded protein: CASTQGRGANTGELFF. The gene calls are TRBV2 and TRBJ2-2; 7 nucleotides line up with TRBD2. The CDR3 extends over 16 amino acids. Trimming at V came to 7 bases and at J to 0 bases, leaving 8 bases not matched to a gene. Germline V lookup: CDR1 SNHLY, CDR2 FYNNEI.

The chain uses TRBV7-9 and TRBJ2-5; D ambiguous. The germline CDR1 and CDR2 sequences are SEHNR and FQNEAQ (reference sequence). CDR3 length: 14 amino acids. Trimming took off 5 bases at V and 3 bases at J, with 13 bases between the two ends. The CDR3 sequence is CASSQRSEEETQYF. CDR3 bases: TGTGCCAGCAGCCAAAGATCGGAAGAAGAGACCCAGTACTTC.

The chain recombines TRBV7-2 with TRBJ2-7; the match to TRBD2 covers 9 bases. The CDR3 extends over 16 amino acids. J lost 5 bases, V lost 5 bases, and 13 bases had no gene match. Germline V gene sequence: CDR1 SGHTA, CDR2 FQGNSA. The CDR3 loop reads CASSPQYWREGNEQYF. CDR3 coding DNA: TGTGCCAGCAGCCCCCAATATTGGCGGGAGGGGAACGAGCAGTACTTC.

The chain joins TRBV20-1 to TRBJ1-2; tentative D call: TRBD1 (5 bases). CDR1 DFQATT and CDR2 SNEGSKA come from the germline V gene (reference sequence). Trimming removed 3 bases at V and 12 bases at J, with 14 bases between. The CDR3 runs 11 residues. The CDR3 is CSASKQEGNTF. The CDR3, as DNA: TGCAGTGCTAGCAAACAGGAGGGGAACACCTTC.